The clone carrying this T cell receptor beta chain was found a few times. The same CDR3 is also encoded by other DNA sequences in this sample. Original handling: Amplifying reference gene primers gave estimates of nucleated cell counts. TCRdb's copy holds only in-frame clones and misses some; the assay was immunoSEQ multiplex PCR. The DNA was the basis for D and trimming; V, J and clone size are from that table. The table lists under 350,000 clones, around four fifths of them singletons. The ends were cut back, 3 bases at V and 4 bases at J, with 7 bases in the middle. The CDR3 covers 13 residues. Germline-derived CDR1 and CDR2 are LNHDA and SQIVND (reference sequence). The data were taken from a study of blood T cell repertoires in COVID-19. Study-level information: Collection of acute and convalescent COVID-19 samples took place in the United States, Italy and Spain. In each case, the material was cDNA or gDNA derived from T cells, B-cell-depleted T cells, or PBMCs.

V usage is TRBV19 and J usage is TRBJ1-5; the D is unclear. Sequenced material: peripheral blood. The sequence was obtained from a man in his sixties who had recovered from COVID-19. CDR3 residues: CASSIAGNQPQHF. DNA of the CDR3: TGTGCCAGTAGTATCGCCGGTAATCAGCCCCAGCATTTT.